A single sample gave rise to the 32 T cell receptor beta chains below, sequenced in a study of OX40 agonist ivuxolimab in advanced cancers. Clones were read by immunoSEQ multiplex PCR, and TCRdb kept only the in-frame ones, dropping some. The sample holds tens of thousands of clones, over 80% seen once. The sequencing here drew on CD4+ or CD8+ T cells sorted from blood, taken in a trial of the OX40 agonist ivuxolimab. The receptors were sampled from an adult with an advanced solid tumor such as melanoma, head and neck, liver or kidney cancer.

Written as DNA, the CDR3 is TGTGCCTGGAGTGTTCTAAGGGCTTCCTACGAGCAGTACTTC. It encodes CAWSVLRASYEQYF. This sequence joins TRBV30 and TRBJ2-7, with D hard to call. The CDR3 has 14 amino acids. The germline V gene has CDR1 GTSNPN and CDR2 SVGIG (reference sequence). V was shortened by 0 bases and J by 1 base, with 10 bases between the two germline ends.

The chain employs TRBV15 and TRBJ1-1; the D gene is possibly TRBD1 (5 bases). The V gene lost 0 bases and the J gene lost 1 base, with 12 bases spanning the gap. Per germline, CDR1 LNHNV and CDR2 YYDKDF (reference sequence). The length of the CDR3 is 16 residues. Here the CDR3 reads CATSRDWRGANTEAFF. The CDR3 nucleotides read TGTGCCACCAGCAGAGATTGGCGTGGGGCGAACACTGAAGCTTTCTTT.

J is TRBJ1-1 and V is TRBV19; tentatively, D is TRBD1 (6 bases). Germline lookup yields CDR1 LNHDA and CDR2 SQIVND (reference sequence). Trimming left V 7 bases short and J 4 bases short, with 10 bases between. The CDR3 sequence is 12 residues long. The CDR3 sequence: CASIRGATEAFF. CDR3 sequence (DNA): TGTGCCAGTATAAGGGGGGCCACTGAAGCTTTCTTT.

The chain employs TRBV28 and TRBJ1-2; D remains unclear. Germline-derived CDR1 and CDR2 are MDHEN and SYDVKM. The CDR3 length is 15 residues. Trimming left V 2 bases short and J 0 bases short, with 10 bases between. CDR3 residues: CASSLLGGTNYGYTF. The CDR3 DNA sequence: TGTGCCAGCAGTTTACTCGGCGGGACTAACTATGGCTACACCTTC.

The V call is TRBV28, the J call TRBJ1-1; TRBD1 is a possible D gene (6 bases). Trimming pared 2 bases from V and 0 bases from J, leaving 10 bases between. CDR3 length equals 15 residues. The germline V gene encodes CDR1 MDHEN and CDR2 SYDVKM. CDR3 protein: CASSLVQGMNTEAFF. In DNA, the CDR3 is TGTGCCAGCAGTTTAGTCCAGGGGATGAACACTGAAGCTTTCTTT. Complete variable domain (other parts from reference TRBV28 and TRBJ1-1): DVKVTQSSRYLVKRTGEKVFLECVQDMDHENMFWYRQDPGLGLRLIYFSYDVKMKEKGDIPEGYSVSREKKERFSLILESASTNQTSMYLCASSLVQGMNTEAFFGQGTRLTVV.

The gene calls are TRBV29-1 and TRBJ1-1; perhaps TRBD1 as D (6 bases). The CDR3 spans 13 residues. Trimming cost V 7 bases and J 6 bases, with 18 bases left between them. Germline lookup yields CDR1 SQVTM and CDR2 ANQGSEA. The CDR3 DNA follows: TGCAGCGCTCGTGGGGGCGCTGGGGCTGAAGCTTTCTTT. This encodes CSARGGAGAEAFF.

V and J are TRBV4-1 and TRBJ2-2; perhaps TRBD2 as D (5 bases). Germline-derived CDR1 and CDR2 are MGHRA and YSYEKL. CDR3 length: 12 residues. Trimming removed 3 bases from V and 6 bases from J, with 5 bases in between. This CDR3 reads CASSQRAGELFF. CDR3 nucleotides: TGCGCCAGCAGCCAGAGGGCCGGGGAGCTGTTTTTT.

This clone was observed a few times. This chain joins TRBV5-6 and TRBJ2-1; 9 nucleotides match TRBD1. The CDR3 extends over 16 amino acids. With 2 bases clipped from V and 5 bases from J, the junction kept 8 bases outside the gene matches. In germline, CDR1 is SGHDT, CDR2 YYEEEE. CDR3 bases: TGTGCCAGCAGCTTCGCCCCCACAGGGGGCAACAATGAGCAGTTCTTC. It specifies CASSFAPTGGNNEQFF.

The V and J genes are TRBV5-4 and TRBJ2-7; 8 bases are a match to TRBD2. The CDR3 runs 12 residues. The V gene's germline CDR1 is SGHNT and CDR2 YYREEE (reference sequence). CDR3 coding DNA: TGTGCTACCTCCGGGGGGGGTTGGGAGCAGTACTTC. Translating gives CATSGGGWEQYF.

CDR3: CASSYSNRGRETQYF. The CDR3 DNA reads TGTGCCAGCAGTTACTCCAACAGGGGCCGGGAGACCCAGTACTTC. This chain joins TRBV6-5 and TRBJ2-5, with TRBD1 identical over 7 bases. The CDR3 totals 15 residues. V lost 0 bases to trimming and J lost 5 bases; unmatched junction nucleotides: 6. Germline CDR1 MNHEY, CDR2 SVGAGI.

The rearrangement uses TRBV5-5 and TRBJ1-3; maybe TRBD1 (5 bases). The CDR3 is 16 residues long. Per germline, CDR1 SGHKS and CDR2 YYEKEE (reference sequence). Trimming stripped 1 base from V and 0 bases from J, with 11 bases between. Here the CDR3 DNA reads TGTGCCAGCAGCTTGAGGCAGGGCACCTCTGGAAACACCATATATTTT. It is translated as CASSLRQGTSGNTIYF. Complete variable domain (other parts from reference TRBV5-5 and TRBJ1-3): DAGVTQSPTHLIKTRGQQVTLRCSPISGHKSVSWYQQVLGQGPQFIFQYYEKEERGRGNFPDRFSARQFPNYSSELNVNALLLGDSALYLCASSLRQGTSGNTIYFGEGSWLTVV.

This sequence joins TRBV9 and TRBJ2-7; 10 bases map to TRBD1. The CDR3 is 20 amino acids. V shed 3 bases, J shed 0 bases, and the junction held 18 bases outside the gene matches. In germline, CDR1 is SGDLS, CDR2 YYNGEE. The CDR3 is CASSDNPGTGVIPPSYEQYF. In DNA, the CDR3 is TGTGCCAGCAGCGACAATCCAGGGACAGGGGTCATTCCTCCCTCCTACGAGCAGTACTTC.

This chain links TRBV5-8 with TRBJ1-4, with D unclear. V was pared by 1 base and J by 8 bases, with 9 bases between. CDR1 is SGHTS, CDR2 YDEGEE, per germline. CDR3 size: 13 residues. The chain's CDR3 is CASSLTGEEKLFF. DNA for the CDR3: TGTGCCAGCAGCTTGACTGGGGAGGAAAAACTGTTTTTT.

The chain employs TRBV7-2 and TRBJ2-7; D unclear. V was clipped by 5 bases and J by 0 bases, with 14 bases between them. The CDR3 covers 15 residues. Looked up from germline, CDR1 is SGHTA and CDR2 is FQGNSA. In DNA form, the CDR3 reads TGTGCCAGCAGCCGACGGGCGGAGAGCTCCTACGAGCAGTACTTC. Amino acids: CASSRRAESSYEQYF.

DNA for the CDR3: TGTGCCAGCAGCTCTCAGCGGAGCTCCTATAATTCACCCCTCCACTTT. It is translated as CASSSQRSSYNSPLHF. The chain employs TRBV5-5 and TRBJ1-6; D unresolved. Germline V gene data show CDR1 as SGHKS and CDR2 as YYEKEE (reference sequence). Trimming took 3 bases from V and 0 from J, leaving 10 bases between them. The CDR3 consists of 16 residues.

The J gene is TRBJ2-7, the V gene TRBV4-1, with 8 nucleotides matching TRBD1. The CDR3 is 15 amino acids. The germline gives CDR1 MGHRA, CDR2 YSYEKL. The J segment lost 5 bases and the V segment lost 4 bases, leaving 10 bases of the junction unmatched. CDR3 in amino acids: CASSPLQGANDEQYF. DNA of the CDR3: TGCGCCAGCAGCCCCCTTCAGGGGGCGAACGACGAGCAGTACTTC.

The chain is built from TRBV27 and TRBJ2-7, with D unresolved. V was pared by 6 bases and J by 7 bases, with 13 bases between. The CDR3 spans 12 residues. Germline-derived CDR1 and CDR2 are MNHEY and SMNVEV (reference sequence). In DNA form, the CDR3 reads TGTGCCAGCAGCGCCGGGCCCGTGGAGCAGTACTTC. Translating gives CASSAGPVEQYF.

CDR3 region: CASSTGLAGVSYNEQFF. CDR3 in DNA: TGTGCCAGCAGCACGGGACTAGCGGGAGTGTCCTACAATGAGCAGTTCTTC. V usage is TRBV7-3 and J usage is TRBJ2-1, with TRBD2 identical over 14 bases. This CDR3 region has 17 residues. The V and J ends lost 5 bases and 1 base, in that order; junction bases with no gene match: 4. Germline CDR1 is SGHTA and CDR2 is FQGTGA.

The genes are TRBV5-1 and TRBJ2-7; 10 bases are a match to TRBD1. The CDR3 covers 17 residues. CDR1 is SGHRS, CDR2 YFSETQ, per germline. V was clipped by 4 bases and J by 2 bases; unmatched bases: 12. CDR3 in amino acids: CASSLISTGQGTYEQYF. CDR3 in DNA: TGCGCCAGCAGCCTAATCTCGACGGGACAGGGGACCTACGAGCAGTACTTC.

This sequence joins TRBV7-9 and TRBJ2-1, with D possibly being TRBD2 (5 bases). Trimming left V 1 base short and J 6 bases short, with 10 bases between. This CDR3 contains 14 residues. Per the germline V gene, CDR1 is SEHNR and CDR2 is FQNEAQ (reference sequence). The CDR3 loop reads CASSLVGEGNEQFF. The DNA for the CDR3 is TGTGCCAGCAGCTTAGTCGGGGAAGGCAATGAGCAGTTCTTC.

CDR3 amino acids: CASSPRQADSNQPQHF. For the CDR3, the DNA is TGTGCCAGTAGTCCCCGACAGGCAGATAGCAATCAGCCCCAGCATTTT. This rearrangement joins TRBV19 to TRBJ1-5; a possible D gene is TRBD1 (6 bases). Germline CDR1 reads LNHDA; CDR2 reads SQIVND (reference sequence). This CDR3 contains 16 residues. V was pared by 5 bases and J by 0 bases, with 14 bases between. Based on the CDR3 plus reference TRBV19 and TRBJ1-5, the full variable domain is DGGITQSPKYLFRKEGQNVTLSCEQNLNHDAMYWYRQDPGQGLRLIYYSQIVNDFQKGDIAEGYSVSREKKESFPLTVTSAQKNPTAFYLCASSPRQADSNQPQHFGDGTRLSIL.

As DNA, the CDR3 is TGTGCCAGCAGTTATGGGACGGGAAACTATGGCTACACCTTC. This sequence encodes CASSYGTGNYGYTF. The chain combines TRBV6-5 with TRBJ1-2; weak D call: TRBD1 (5 bases). Trimming shortened V by 3 bases and J by 2 bases, and 10 bases separated the two germline ends. Germline V gives CDR1 MNHEY, CDR2 SVGAGI. The CDR3 extends over 14 amino acids.

The chain joins TRBV28 to TRBJ1-2, with a tentative D call TRBD1 (6 bases). There are 19 residues in the CDR3. The germline V gene has CDR1 MDHEN and CDR2 SYDVKM. Trimming left V 5 bases short and J 0 bases short, with 25 bases between. The DNA of the CDR3 is TGTGCCAGCAGTCGATCCCCCACAGGGCACCCGATAGCTAACTATGGCTACACCTTC. Its translation is CASSRSPTGHPIANYGYTF.

This clone came up a few times. This chain links TRBV27 with TRBJ2-3; D could derive from TRBD1 or TRBD2 (5 bases each). Trimming left V 7 bases short and J 4 bases short, with 18 bases between. The CDR3 is made up of 15 amino acids. CDR1 MNHEY and CDR2 SMNVEV come from the germline V gene (reference sequence). The CDR3 spells CASKGWDEHPDTQYF. The CDR3 nucleotides are TGTGCCAGCAAGGGATGGGACGAACATCCAGATACGCAGTATTTT.

The rearrangement joins TRBV29-1 to TRBJ2-7; D might be TRBD2 (5 bases). V lost 7 bases and J lost 3, with 16 bases in between. The CDR3 loop spans 13 amino acids. Germline assignment: CDR1 SQVTM and CDR2 ANQGSEA. The CDR3 DNA reads as TGCAGCGCCCGACCCGGAGGCGGCTACGAGCAGTACTTC. This encodes CSARPGGGYEQYF.

This chain joins TRBV7-9 and TRBJ2-7; D gene unclear. Germline CDR1 and CDR2: SEHNR and FQNEAQ (reference sequence). The CDR3 runs 12 residues. Trimming removed 4 bases from V and 3 bases from J, with 7 bases in between. This CDR3 is CASSSEDYEQYF. The DNA for the CDR3 is TGTGCCAGCAGCTCGGAAGACTACGAGCAGTACTTC.

The chain recombines TRBV29-1 with TRBJ1-2, with D perhaps matching TRBD1 (5 bases). The CDR3 runs 15 residues. Per the germline V gene, CDR1 is SQVTM and CDR2 is ANQGSEA. Trimming pared 0 bases from V and 4 bases from J, leaving 15 bases between. The CDR3 spells CSVEDERQLGYGYTF. CDR3 sequence (DNA): TGCAGCGTTGAAGACGAAAGACAGCTAGGCTATGGCTACACCTTC.

The genes are TRBV11-2 and TRBJ2-1; D is possibly TRBD2 (6 bases). V lost 3 bases, J lost 12 bases, and 9 bases lay in between. The CDR3 spans 11 residues. Germline-derived CDR1 and CDR2 are SGHAT and FQNNGV. The CDR3 here is CASSLLEGQFF. The CDR3 nucleotides read TGTGCCAGCAGCTTGCTGGAGGGGCAGTTCTTC.

The CDR3 DNA sequence: TGCGCCAGCAGTGAATGGGGCTATGAGCAGTTCTTC. Amino acid sequence: CASSEWGYEQFF. The chain combines TRBV10-1 with TRBJ2-1; the D gene is possibly TRBD1 (5 bases). Germline assignment: CDR1 WNHNN and CDR2 SYGVQD (reference sequence). The CDR3 runs 12 residues. V dropped 3 bases and J dropped 8 bases, with 8 bases sitting between them.

The J gene is TRBJ2-2, the V gene TRBV15; TRBD1 or TRBD2 may be the D gene (6 bases each). Germline loops: CDR1 LNHNV, CDR2 YYDKDF (reference sequence). The CDR3 runs 15 residues. Trimming removed 8 bases at V and 2 bases at J, with 15 bases between. CDR3 DNA: TGTGCCACCTGGGCGGGACATCATAACACCGGGGAGCTGTTTTTT. Residues: CATWAGHHNTGELFF.

The gene calls are TRBV15 and TRBJ2-5; D may match TRBD1 or TRBD2 (5 bases each). The CDR3 has 17 residues. V lost 3 bases and J lost 2, with 19 bases in between. Germline assignment: CDR1 LNHNV and CDR2 YYDKDF (reference sequence). CDR3 nucleotides: TGTGCCACCAGCAGCTCCGGGACCGTGCCCCTTCAAGAGACCCAGTACTTC. Translated: CATSSSGTVPLQETQYF.

V usage is TRBV6-1 and J usage is TRBJ1-1; D not resolved. Germline assignment: CDR1 MNHNS and CDR2 SASEGT. V gave up 2 bases and J gave up 1 base, with 8 bases separating them. CDR3 length equals 14 residues. CDR3 in DNA: TGTGCCAGCAGTGAACCCTTCGGGAACACTGAAGCTTTCTTT. Protein sequence: CASSEPFGNTEAFF.